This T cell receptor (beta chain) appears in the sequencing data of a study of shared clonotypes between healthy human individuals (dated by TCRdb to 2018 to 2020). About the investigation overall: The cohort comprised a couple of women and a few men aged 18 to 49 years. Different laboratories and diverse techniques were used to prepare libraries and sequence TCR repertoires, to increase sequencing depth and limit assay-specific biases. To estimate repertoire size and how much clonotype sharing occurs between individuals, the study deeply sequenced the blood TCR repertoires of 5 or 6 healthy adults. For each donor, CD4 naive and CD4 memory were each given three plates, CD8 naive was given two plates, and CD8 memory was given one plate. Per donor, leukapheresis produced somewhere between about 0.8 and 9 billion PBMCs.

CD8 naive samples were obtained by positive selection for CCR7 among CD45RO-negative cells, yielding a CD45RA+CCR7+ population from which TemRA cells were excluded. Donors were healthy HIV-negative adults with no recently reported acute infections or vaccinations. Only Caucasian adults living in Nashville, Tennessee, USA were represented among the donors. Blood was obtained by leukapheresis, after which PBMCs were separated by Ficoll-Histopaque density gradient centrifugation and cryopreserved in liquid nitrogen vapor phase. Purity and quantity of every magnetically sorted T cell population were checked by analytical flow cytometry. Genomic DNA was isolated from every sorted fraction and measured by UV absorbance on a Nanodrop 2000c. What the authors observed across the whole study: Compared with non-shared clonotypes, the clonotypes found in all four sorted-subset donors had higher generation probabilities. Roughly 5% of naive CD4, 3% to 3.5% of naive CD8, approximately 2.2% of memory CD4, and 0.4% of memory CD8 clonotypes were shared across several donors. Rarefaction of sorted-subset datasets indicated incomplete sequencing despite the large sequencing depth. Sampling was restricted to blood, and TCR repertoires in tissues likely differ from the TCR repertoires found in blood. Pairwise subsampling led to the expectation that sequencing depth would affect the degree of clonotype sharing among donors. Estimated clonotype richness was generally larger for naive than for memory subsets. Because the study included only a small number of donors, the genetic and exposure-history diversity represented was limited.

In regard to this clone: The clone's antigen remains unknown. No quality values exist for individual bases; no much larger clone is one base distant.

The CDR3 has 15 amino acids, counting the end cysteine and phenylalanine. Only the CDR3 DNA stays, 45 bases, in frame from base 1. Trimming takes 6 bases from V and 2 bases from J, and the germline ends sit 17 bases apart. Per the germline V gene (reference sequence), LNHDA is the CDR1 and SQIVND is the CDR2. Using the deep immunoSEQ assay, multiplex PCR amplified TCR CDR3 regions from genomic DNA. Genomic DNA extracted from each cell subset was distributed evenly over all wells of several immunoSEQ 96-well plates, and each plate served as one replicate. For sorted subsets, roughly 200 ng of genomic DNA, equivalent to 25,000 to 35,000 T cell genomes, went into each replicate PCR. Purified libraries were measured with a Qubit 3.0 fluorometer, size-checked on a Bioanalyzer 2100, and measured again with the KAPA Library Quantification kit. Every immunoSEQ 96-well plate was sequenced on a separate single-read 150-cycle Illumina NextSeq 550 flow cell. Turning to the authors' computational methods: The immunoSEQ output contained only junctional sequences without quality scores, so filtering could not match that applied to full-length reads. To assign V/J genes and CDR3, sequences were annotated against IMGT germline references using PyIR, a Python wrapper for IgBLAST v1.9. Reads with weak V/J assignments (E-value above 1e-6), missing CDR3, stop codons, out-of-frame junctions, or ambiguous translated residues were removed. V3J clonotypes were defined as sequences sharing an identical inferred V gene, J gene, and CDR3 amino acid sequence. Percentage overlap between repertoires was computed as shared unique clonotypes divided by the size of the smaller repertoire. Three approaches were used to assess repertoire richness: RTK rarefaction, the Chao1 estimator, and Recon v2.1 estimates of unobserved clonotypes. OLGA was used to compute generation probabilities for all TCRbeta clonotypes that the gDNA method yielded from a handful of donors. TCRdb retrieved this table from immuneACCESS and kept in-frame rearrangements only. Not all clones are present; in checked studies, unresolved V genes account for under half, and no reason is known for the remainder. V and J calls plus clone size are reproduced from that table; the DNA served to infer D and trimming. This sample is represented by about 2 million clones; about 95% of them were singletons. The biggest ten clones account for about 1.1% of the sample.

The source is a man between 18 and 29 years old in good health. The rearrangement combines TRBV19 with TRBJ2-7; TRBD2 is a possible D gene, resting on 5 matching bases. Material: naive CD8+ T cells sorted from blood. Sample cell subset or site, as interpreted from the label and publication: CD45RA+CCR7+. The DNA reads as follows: TGTGCCAGTAGCCCCACAGTAGACGGGGCCTACGAGCAGTACTTC. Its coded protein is CASSPTVDGAYEQYF. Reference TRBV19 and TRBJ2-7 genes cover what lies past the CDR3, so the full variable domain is DGGITQSPKYLFRKEGQNVTLSCEQNLNHDAMYWYRQDPGQGLRLIYYSQIVNDFQKGDIAEGYSVSREKKESFPLTVTSAQKNPTAFYLCASSPTVDGAYEQYFGPGTRLTVT.